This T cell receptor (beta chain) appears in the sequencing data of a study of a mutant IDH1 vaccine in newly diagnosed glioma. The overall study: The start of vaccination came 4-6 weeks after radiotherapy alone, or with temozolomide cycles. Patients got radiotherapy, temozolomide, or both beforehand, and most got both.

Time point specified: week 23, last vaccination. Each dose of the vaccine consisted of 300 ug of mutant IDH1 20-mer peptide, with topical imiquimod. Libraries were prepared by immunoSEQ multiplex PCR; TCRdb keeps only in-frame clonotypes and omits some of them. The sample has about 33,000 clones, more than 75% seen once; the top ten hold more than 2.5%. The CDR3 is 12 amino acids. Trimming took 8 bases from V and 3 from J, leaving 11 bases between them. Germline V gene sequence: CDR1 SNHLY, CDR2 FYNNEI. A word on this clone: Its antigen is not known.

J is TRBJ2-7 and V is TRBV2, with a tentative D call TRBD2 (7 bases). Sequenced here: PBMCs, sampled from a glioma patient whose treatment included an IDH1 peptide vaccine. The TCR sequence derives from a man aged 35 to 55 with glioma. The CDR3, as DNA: TGTGCCAGCGAGGGGGGGATCTACGAGCAGTACGTC. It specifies CASEGGIYEQYV.